One T cell receptor (beta chain) is described in this entry. The CDR3 sequence is 13 residues long. The V and J ends lost 4 bases and 3 bases respectively, with 11 bases between them. In germline, CDR1 is SGHDT, CDR2 YYEEEE. This entry belongs to a study of T cell changes during pregnancy in multiple sclerosis. Some clones are missing from TCRdb's copy, which holds only in-frame ones; the method was immunoSEQ multiplex PCR. The data show under 70,000 clones, roughly nine tenths seen once. Sample: CD4+ T cells from peripheral blood mononuclear cells, taken in the first trimester of pregnancy. The TCR comes from a female donor with multiple sclerosis, enrolled in a pregnancy study. The chain carries TRBV5-6 and TRBJ2-7, with D perhaps matching TRBD1 (6 bases). In DNA, the CDR3 is TGTGCCAGCAGCCCCGGACAGAACTACGAGCAGTACTTC. Residues: CASSPGQNYEQYF.